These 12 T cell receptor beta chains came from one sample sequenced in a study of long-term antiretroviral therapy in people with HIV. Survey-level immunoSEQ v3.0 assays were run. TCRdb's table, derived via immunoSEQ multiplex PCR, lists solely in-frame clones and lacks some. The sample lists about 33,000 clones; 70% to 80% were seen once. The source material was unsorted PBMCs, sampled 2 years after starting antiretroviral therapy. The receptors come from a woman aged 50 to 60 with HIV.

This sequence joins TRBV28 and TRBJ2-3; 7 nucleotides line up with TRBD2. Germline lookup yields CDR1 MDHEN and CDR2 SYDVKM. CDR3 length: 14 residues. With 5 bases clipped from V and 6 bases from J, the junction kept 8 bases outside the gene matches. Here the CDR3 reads CASSLGLDADTQYF. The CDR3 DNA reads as TGTGCCAGCAGTCTCGGACTAGATGCGGATACGCAGTATTTT.

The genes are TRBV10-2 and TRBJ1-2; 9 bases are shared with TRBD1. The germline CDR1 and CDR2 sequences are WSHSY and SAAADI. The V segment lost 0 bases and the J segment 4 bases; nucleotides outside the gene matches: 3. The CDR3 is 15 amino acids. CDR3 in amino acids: CASSESRDRAYGYTF. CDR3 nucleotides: TGCGCCAGCAGTGAGTCGAGGGACAGGGCCTATGGCTACACCTTC.

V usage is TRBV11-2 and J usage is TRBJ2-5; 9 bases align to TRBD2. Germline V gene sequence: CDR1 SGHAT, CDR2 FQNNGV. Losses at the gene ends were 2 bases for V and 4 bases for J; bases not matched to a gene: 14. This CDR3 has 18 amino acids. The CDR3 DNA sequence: TGTGCCAGCAGCTTATACGTGACCAGCGGGGGGCAAGGAGAGACCCAGTACTTC. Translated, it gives CASSLYVTSGGQGETQYF.

The CDR3 region is CASSDPVQGYTGELFF. CDR3 DNA: TGTGCCAGCAGTGACCCCGTTCAGGGGTACACCGGGGAGCTGTTTTTT. This chain uses TRBV25-1 with TRBJ2-2; possible D gene TRBD1, 6 bases. Germline values: CDR1 MGHDK, CDR2 SYGVNS. Trimming took off 3 bases at V and 3 bases at J, with 14 bases between the two ends. The CDR3 has 16 residues.

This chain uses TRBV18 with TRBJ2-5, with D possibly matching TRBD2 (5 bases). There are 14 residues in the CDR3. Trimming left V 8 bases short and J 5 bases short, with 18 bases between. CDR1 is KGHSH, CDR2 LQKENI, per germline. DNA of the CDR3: TGTGCCAGCCGGAAGGTGGGGAGTGGCGAGACCCAGTACTTC. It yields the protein CASRKVGSGETQYF.

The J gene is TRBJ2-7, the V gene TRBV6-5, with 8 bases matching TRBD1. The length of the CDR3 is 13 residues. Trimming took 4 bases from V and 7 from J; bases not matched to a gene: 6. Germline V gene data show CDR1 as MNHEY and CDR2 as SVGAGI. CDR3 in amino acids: CASSSQGAWEQYF. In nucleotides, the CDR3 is TGTGCCAGCAGTTCTCAGGGGGCTTGGGAGCAGTACTTC.

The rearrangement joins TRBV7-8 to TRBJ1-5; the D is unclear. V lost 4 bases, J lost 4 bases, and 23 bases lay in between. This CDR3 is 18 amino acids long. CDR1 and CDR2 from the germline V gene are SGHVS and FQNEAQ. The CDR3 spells CASSSTQRTFSRNQPQHF. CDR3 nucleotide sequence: TGTGCCAGCAGCTCAACCCAAAGGACGTTTAGTAGGAATCAGCCCCAGCATTTT.

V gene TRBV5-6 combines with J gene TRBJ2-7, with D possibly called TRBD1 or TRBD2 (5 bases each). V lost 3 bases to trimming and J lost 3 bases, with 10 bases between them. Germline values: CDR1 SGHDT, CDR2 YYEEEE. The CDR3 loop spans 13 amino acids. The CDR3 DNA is TGTGCCAGCAGCTACGGGACCCTCTACGAGCAGTACGTC. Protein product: CASSYGTLYEQYV.

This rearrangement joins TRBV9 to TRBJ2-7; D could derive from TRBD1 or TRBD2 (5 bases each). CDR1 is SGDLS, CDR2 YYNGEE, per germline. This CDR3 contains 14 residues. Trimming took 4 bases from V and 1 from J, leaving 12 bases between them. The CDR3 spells CASSPFEGSYEQYV. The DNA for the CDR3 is TGTGCCAGCAGCCCATTTGAGGGGTCCTACGAGCAGTACGTC.

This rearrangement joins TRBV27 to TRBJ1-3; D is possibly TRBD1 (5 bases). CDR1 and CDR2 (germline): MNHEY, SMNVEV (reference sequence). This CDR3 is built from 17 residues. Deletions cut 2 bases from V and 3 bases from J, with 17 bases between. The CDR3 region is CASSLANGGGNGNTIYF. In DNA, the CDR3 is TGTGCCAGCAGTTTAGCTAATGGGGGAGGAAATGGAAACACCATATATTTT.

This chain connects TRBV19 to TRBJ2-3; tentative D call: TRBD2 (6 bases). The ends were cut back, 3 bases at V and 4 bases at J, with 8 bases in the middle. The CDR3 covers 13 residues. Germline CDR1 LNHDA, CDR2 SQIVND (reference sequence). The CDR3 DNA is TGTGCCAGTAGTATTACGGGAGCAGATACGCAGTATTTT. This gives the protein CASSITGADTQYF.

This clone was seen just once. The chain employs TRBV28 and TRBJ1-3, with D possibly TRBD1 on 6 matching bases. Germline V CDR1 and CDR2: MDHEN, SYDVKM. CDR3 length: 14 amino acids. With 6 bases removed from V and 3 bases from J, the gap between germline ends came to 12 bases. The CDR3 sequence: CASSKQGLGNTIYF. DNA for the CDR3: TGTGCCAGCAGCAAACAGGGACTTGGAAACACCATATATTTT.